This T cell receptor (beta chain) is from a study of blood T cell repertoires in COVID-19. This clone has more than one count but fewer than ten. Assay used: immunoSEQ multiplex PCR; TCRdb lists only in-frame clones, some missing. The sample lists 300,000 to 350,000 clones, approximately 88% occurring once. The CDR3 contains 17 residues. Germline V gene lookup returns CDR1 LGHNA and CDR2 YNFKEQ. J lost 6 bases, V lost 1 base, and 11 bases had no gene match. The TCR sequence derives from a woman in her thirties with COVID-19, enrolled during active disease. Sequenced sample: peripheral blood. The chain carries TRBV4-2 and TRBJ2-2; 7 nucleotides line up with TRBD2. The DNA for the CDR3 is TGTGCCAGCAGCCAAGCTTGGAGCGGGGTAAACCCCGGGGAGCTGTTTTTT. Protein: CASSQAWSGVNPGELFF.